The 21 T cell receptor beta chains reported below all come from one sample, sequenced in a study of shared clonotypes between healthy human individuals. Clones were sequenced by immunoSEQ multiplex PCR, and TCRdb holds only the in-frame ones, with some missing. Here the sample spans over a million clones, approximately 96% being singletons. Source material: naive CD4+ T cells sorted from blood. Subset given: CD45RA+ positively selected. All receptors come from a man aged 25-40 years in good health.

The CDR3 sequence: CASRPGTRSGELFF. The CDR3 DNA follows: TGCGCCAGCAGGCCCGGGACTAGAAGCGGGGAGCTGTTTTTT. The rearrangement links TRBV5-1 to TRBJ2-2; 8 bases fit TRBD2. CDR1 is SGHRS, CDR2 YFSETQ, per germline. The V gene end was trimmed by 5 bases and the J gene end by 7 bases; junction bases not matched to a gene: 7. The length of the CDR3 is 14 residues.

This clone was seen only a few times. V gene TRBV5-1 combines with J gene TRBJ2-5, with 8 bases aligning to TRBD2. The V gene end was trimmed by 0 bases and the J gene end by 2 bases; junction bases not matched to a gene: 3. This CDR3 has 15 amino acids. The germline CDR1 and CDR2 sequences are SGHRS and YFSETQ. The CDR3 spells CASSLGRGGQETQYF. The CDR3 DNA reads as TGCGCCAGCAGCTTGGGGCGCGGGGGGCAAGAGACCCAGTACTTC.

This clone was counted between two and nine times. The CDR3 loop is CASSVAPGGELFF. CDR3 nucleotide sequence: TGTGCCAGCAGCGTAGCACCGGGCGGGGAGCTGTTTTTT. V is TRBV9 and J is TRBJ2-2; D gene ambiguous. Between the trimmed V and J ends, which lost 0 bases and 7 bases, there was a span of 7 bases. Germline-derived CDR1 and CDR2 are SGDLS and YYNGEE. CDR3 length: 13 amino acids.

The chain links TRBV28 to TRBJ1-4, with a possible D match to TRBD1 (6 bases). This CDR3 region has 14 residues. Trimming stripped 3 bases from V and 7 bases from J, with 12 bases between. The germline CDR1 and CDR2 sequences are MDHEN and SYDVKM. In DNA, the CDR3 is TGTGCCAGCAGTTTTTGGGGGGGCGGTGAAAAACTGTTTTTT. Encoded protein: CASSFWGGGEKLFF.

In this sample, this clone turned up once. CDR3 DNA sequence: TGCGCCAGCAGCTTAACACGGACTAGCGGGAGCCATGAGCAGTTCTTC. Translating it yields CASSLTRTSGSHEQFF. This chain joins TRBV5-1 and TRBJ2-1, with 13 positions matching TRBD2. Trimming took 2 bases from V and 8 from J; bases not matched to a gene: 7. Germline CDR1 is SGHRS and CDR2 is YFSETQ. This CDR3 spans 16 amino acids.

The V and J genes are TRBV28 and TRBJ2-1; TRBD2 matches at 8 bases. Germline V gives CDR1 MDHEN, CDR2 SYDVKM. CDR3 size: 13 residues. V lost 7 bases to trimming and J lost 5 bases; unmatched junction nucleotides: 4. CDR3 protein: CASTSGSHNEQFF. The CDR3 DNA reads TGTGCCAGCACGAGCGGGAGCCACAATGAGCAGTTCTTC.

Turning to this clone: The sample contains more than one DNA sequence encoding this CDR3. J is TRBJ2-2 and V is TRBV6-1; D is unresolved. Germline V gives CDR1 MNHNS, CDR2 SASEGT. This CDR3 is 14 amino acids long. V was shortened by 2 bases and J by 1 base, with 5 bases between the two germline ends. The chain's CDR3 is CASSELRNTGELFF. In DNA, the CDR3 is TGTGCCAGCAGTGAATTAAGGAACACCGGGGAGCTGTTTTTT.

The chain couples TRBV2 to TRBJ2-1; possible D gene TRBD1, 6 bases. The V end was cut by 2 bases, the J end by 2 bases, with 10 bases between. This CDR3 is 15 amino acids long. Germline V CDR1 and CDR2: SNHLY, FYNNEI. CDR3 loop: CASSERQVTYNEQFF. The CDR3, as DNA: TGTGCCAGCAGTGAACGACAGGTTACCTACAATGAGCAGTTCTTC. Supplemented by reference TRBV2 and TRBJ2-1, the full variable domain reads EPEVTQTPSHQVTQMGQEVILRCVPISNHLYFYWYRQILGQKVEFLVSFYNNEISEKSEIFDDQFSVERPDGSNFTLKIRSTKLEDSAMYFCASSERQVTYNEQFFGPGTRLTVL.

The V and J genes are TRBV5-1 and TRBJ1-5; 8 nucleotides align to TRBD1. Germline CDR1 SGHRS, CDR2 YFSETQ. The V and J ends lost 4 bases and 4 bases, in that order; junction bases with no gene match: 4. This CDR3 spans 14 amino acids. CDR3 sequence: CASSTGGRNQPQHF. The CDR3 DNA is TGCGCCAGCAGCACAGGGGGGCGGAATCAGCCCCAGCATTTT.

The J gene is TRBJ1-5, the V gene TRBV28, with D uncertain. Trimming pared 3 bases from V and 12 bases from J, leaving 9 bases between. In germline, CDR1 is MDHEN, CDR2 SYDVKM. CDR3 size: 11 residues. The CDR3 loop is CASSFYGNQHF. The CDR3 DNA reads TGTGCCAGCAGTTTCTATGGTAACCAGCATTTT.

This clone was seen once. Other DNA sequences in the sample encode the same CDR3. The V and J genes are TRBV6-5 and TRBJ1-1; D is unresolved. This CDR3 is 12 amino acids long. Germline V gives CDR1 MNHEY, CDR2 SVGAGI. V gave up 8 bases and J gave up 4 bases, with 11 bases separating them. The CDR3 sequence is CASSRVGTEAFF. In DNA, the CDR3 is TGTGCCAGCTCTAGGGTGGGCACTGAAGCTTTCTTT.

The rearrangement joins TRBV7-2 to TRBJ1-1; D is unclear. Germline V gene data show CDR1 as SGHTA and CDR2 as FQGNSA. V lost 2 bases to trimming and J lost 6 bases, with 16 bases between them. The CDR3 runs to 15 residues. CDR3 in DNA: TGTGCCAGCAGCTTAAGGCTACAGCGGGAGGCTGAAGCTTTCTTT. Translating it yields CASSLRLQREAEAFF.

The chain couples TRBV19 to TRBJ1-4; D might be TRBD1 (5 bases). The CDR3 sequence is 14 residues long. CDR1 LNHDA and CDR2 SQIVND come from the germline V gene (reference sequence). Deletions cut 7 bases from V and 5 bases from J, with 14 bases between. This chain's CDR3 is CASTPGLLNEKLFF. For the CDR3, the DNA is TGTGCCAGTACACCGGGACTGCTGAATGAAAAACTGTTTTTT.

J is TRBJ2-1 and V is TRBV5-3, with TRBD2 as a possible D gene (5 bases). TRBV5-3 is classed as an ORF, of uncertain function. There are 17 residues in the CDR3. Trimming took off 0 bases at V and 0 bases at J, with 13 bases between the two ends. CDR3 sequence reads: CARSLVLAARSYNEQFF. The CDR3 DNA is TGTGCCAGAAGCTTGGTGCTAGCAGCCCGCTCCTACAATGAGCAGTTCTTC.

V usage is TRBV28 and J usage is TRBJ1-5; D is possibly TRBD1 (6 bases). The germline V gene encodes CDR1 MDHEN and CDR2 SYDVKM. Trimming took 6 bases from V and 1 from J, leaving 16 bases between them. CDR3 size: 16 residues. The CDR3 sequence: CASSAWGGRSNQPQHF. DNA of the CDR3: TGTGCCAGCAGCGCCTGGGGGGGGCGAAGCAATCAGCCCCAGCATTTT.

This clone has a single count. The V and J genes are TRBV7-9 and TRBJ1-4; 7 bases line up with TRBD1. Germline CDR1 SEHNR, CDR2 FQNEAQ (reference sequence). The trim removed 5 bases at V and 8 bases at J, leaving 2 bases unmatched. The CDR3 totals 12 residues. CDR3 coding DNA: TGTGCCAGCAGCAGGGGGCACGAAAAACTGTTTTTT. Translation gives CASSRGHEKLFF.

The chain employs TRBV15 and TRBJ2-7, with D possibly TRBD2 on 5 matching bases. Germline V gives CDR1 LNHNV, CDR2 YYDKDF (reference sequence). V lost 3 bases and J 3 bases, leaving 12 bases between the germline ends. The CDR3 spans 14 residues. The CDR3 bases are TGTGCCACCAGCAGTGCAAGCGGCTTCTACGAGCAGTACTTC. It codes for CATSSASGFYEQYF.

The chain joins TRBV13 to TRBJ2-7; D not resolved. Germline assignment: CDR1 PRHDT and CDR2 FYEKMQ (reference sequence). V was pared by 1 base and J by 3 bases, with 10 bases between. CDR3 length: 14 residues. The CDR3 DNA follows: TGTGCCAGCAGCTTAGATGGCGGCCTCTACGAGCAGTACTTC. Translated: CASSLDGGLYEQYF. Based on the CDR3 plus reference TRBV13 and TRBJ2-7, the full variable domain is AAGVIQSPRHLIKEKRETATLKCYPIPRHDTVYWYQQGPGQDPQFLISFYEKMQSDKGSIPDRFSAQQFSDYHSELNMSSLELGDSALYFCASSLDGGLYEQYFGPGTRLTVT.

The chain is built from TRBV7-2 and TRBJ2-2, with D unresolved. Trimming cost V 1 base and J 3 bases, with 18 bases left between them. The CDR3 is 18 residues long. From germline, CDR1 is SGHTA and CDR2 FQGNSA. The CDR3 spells CASSLDFAEVSYTGELFF. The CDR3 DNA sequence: TGTGCCAGCAGCTTAGATTTTGCTGAGGTCTCGTACACCGGGGAGCTGTTTTTT.

CDR3 sequence reads: CASSSTTSGGTDTQYF. CDR3 nucleotide sequence: TGTGCCAGCAGTTCCACCACTAGCGGGGGCACAGATACGCAGTATTTT. The chain employs TRBV28 and TRBJ2-3, with 10 bases aligning to TRBD2. Germline lookup yields CDR1 MDHEN and CDR2 SYDVKM. V was pared by 4 bases and J by 1 base, with 5 bases of the junction left unmatched. The CDR3 covers 16 residues.

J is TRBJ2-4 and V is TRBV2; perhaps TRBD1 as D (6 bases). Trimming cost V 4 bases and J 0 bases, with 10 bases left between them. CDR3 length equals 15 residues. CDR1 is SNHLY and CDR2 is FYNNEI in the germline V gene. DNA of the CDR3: TGTGCCAGCAGTGGTAGGGGGTTAGCCAAAAACATTCAGTACTTC. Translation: CASSGRGLAKNIQYF. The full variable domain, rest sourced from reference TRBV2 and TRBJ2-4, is EPEVTQTPSHQVTQMGQEVILRCVPISNHLYFYWYRQILGQKVEFLVSFYNNEISEKSEIFDDQFSVERPDGSNFTLKIRSTKLEDSAMYFCASSGRGLAKNIQYFGAGTRLSVL.